These T cell receptor beta chains were read from a single sample in a study of high-grade serous ovarian cancer treatment subgroups. The protocol was immunoSEQ multiplex PCR, while the TCRdb copy is restricted to in-frame clones and leaves out a portion. The table records about 11,000 clones, roughly four fifths of them present only once. The material sequenced was tumor tissue. The origin of the receptors is a human donor with high-grade serous ovarian cancer. Both conserved end residues are part of each CDR3. The order of the fields is clone size, V gene, J gene, D gene, CDR3 DNA, CDR3 protein. A D gene is named only where the DNA matches it firmly. Not all rows give a size; the values are once, few, many and, for expanded clones, a class.

>.|TRBV5-4|TRBJ2-5|TRBD2
TGTGCCAGCAGCTTGGCCAGCGGGAGAGGAGAGACCCAGTACTTC
CASSLASGRGETQYF
>.|TRBV14|TRBJ1-1|TRBD1
TGTGCCAGCAGCAGGACAGGGAGTAGGACTGAAGCTTTCTTT
CASSRTGSRTEAFF
>.|TRBV4-1|TRBJ2-1|.
TGCGCCAGCAGCCTATTACCTATGGACAGGCAGTTCTTC
CASSLLPMDRQFF
>.|TRBV7-7|TRBJ2-3|.
TGTGCTAGCAGCTTAGGGCCGGGAAGAGACGTCGCAGATACGCAGTATTTT
CASSLGPGRDVADTQYF
>.|TRBV5-5|TRBJ2-5|.
TGTGCCAGCAGCTTGGTTGGGACGGTCCAAGAGACCCAGTACTTC
CASSLVGTVQETQYF
>.|TRBV9|TRBJ1-2|.
TGTGCCAGCAGCCTGGGGGCGGGTGGTGGCTACACCTTC
CASSLGAGGGYTF
>.|TRBV18|TRBJ2-3|.
TGTGCCAGCTCCCGAGGGGGGGGCGCGAACACAGATACGCAGTATTTT
CASSRGGGANTDTQYF
>.|TRBV11-2|TRBJ2-5|TRBD1
TGTGCCAGCAGCTTCGACAGGGACCCCGAAGAGACCCAGTACTTC
CASSFDRDPEETQYF
>.|TRBV11-2|TRBJ2-7|TRBD1
TGTGCCAGCAGCCAGGGGGTCAGCTCCTACGAGCAGTACTTC
CASSQGVSSYEQYF
>.|TRBV6-5|TRBJ2-1|TRBD2
TGTGCCAGCAGTTACTCCGTAGCGGGAGTAGGCAATGAGCAGTTCTTC
CASSYSVAGVGNEQFF
>.|TRBV29-1|TRBJ2-3|.
TGCAGCTTTCGACGGGAAAAGGCGCAGTATTTT
CSFRREKAQYF
>.|TRBV5-1|TRBJ2-7|TRBD2
TGCGCCAGCAGCTTGTTGGCTAGCGGGAGCTACGAGCAGTACTTC
CASSLLASGSYEQYF
>.|TRBV5-1|TRBJ2-2|TRBD2
TGCGCCAGCAGACTGCAACTAGCGACGACCGGGGAGCTGTTTTTT
CASRLQLATTGELFF
>once|TRBV6-4|TRBJ2-2|.
TGTGCCAGCAGTGACTGGAACACCGGGGAGCTGTTTTTT
CASSDWNTGELFF
>.|TRBV19|TRBJ2-7|.
TGTGCCAGTAGGAAACAGGGAAGGTACGACGAGCAGTACTTC
CASRKQGRYDEQYF
>.|TRBV18|TRBJ2-7|.
TGTGCCAGCTCACCACCGGGAAGGGGAACCTACGAGCAGTACTTC
CASSPPGRGTYEQYF
>.|TRBV7-9|TRBJ2-1|TRBD2
TGTGCCAGCAGCTTACTGACTAGCGGTAATGAGCAGTTCTTC
CASSLLTSGNEQFF
>.|TRBV9|TRBJ2-7|TRBD1
TGTGCCAGCAGCGTAGACAGGGGCGAGCAGTACTTC
CASSVDRGEQYF
>.|TRBV6-5|TRBJ2-1|.
TGTGCCAGCAGTTCCGAGACTGAGACCTACAATGAGCAGTTCTTC
CASSSETETYNEQFF
>few|TRBV18|TRBJ1-1|.
TGTGCCAGCTCACCAATCATTGACACTGAAGCTTTCTTT
CASSPIIDTEAFF
>once|TRBV6-1|TRBJ1-2|.
TGTGCCAGCAGTGAAAGCGGCGGCAACTATGGCTACACCTTC
CASSESGGNYGYTF
>.|TRBV5-1|TRBJ1-3|.
TGCGCCAGCAGCTATGAGGCCTCCTCTGGAAACACCATATATTTT
CASSYEASSGNTIYF